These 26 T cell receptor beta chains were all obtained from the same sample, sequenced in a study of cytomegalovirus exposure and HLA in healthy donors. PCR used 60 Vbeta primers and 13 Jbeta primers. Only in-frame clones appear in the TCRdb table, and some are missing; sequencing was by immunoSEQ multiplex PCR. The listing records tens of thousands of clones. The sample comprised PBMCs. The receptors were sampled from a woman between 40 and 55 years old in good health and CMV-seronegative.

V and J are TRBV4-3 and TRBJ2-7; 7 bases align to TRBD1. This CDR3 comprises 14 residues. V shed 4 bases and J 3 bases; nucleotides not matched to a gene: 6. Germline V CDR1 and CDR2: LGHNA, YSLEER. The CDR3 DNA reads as TGCGCCAGCAGCCGGAGGACAGGTGGCTACGAGCAGTACTTC. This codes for CASSRRTGGYEQYF.

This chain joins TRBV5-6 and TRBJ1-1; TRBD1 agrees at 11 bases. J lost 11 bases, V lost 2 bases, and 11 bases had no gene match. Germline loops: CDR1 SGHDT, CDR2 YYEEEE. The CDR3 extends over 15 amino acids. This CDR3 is CASSLRTGGDTVAFF. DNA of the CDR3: TGTGCCAGCAGCTTAAGGACAGGGGGCGATACCGTTGCTTTCTTT.

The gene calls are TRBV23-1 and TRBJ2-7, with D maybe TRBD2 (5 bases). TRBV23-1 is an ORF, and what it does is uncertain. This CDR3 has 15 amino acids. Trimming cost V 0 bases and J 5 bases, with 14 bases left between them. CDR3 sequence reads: CASSQSWELSNEQYF. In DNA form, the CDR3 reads TGCGCCAGCAGTCAATCGTGGGAGTTAAGCAACGAGCAGTACTTC.

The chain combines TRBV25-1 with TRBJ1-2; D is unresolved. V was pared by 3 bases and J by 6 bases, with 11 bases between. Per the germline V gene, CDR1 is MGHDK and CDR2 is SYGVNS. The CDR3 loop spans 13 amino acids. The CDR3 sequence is CASSERRMDGYTF. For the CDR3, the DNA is TGTGCCAGCAGTGAGAGGAGAATGGATGGCTACACCTTC.

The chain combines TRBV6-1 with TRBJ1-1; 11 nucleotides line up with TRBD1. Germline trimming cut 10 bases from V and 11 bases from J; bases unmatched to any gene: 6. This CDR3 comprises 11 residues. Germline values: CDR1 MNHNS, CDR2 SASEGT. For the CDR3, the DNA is TGTGCCAACTCGGACAGGGGGCCTGCTTTCTTT. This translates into CANSDRGPAFF.

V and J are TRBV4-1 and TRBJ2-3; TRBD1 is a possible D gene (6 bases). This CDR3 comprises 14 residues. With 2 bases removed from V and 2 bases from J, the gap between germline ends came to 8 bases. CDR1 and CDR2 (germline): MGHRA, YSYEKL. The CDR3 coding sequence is TGCGCCAGCAGCCAAACAGGGTCCACAGATACGCAGTATTTT. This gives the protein CASSQTGSTDTQYF.

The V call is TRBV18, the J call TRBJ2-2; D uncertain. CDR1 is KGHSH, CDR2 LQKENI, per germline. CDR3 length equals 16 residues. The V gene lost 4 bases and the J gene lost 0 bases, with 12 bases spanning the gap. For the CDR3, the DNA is TGTGCCAGCTCACAAACCCCGGTAGCGAACACCGGGGAGCTGTTTTTT. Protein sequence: CASSQTPVANTGELFF. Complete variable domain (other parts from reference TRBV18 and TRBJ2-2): NAGVMQNPRHLVRRRGQEARLRCSPMKGHSHVYWYRQLPEEGLKFMVYLQKENIIDESGMPKERFSAEFPKEGPSILRIQQVVRGDSAAYFCASSQTPVANTGELFFGEGSRLTVL.

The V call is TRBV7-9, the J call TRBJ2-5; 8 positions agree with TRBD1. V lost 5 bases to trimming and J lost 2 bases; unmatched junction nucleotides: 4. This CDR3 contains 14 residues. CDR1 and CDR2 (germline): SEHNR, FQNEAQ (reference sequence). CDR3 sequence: CASSRGQGQETQYF. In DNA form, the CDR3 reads TGTGCCAGCAGCAGAGGACAGGGTCAAGAGACCCAGTACTTC.

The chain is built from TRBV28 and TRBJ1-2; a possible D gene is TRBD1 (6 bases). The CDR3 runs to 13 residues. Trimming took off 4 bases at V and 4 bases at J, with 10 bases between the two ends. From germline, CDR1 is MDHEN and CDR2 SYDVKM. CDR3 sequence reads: CASSYGGAYGYTF. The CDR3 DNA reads TGTGCCAGCAGTTATGGGGGGGCCTATGGCTACACCTTC.

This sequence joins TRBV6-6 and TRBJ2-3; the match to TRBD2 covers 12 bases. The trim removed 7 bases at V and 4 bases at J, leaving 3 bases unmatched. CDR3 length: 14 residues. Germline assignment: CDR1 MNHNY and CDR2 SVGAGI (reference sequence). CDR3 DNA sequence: TGTGCCAGCAACGGACTAGCGGGACCAGATACGCAGTATTTT. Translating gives CASNGLAGPDTQYF.

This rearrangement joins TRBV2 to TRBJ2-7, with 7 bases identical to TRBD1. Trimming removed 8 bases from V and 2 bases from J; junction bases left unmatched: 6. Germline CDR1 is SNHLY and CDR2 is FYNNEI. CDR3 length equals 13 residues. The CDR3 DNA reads TGTGCCAGCTCATCCCAGGGGGCCTACGAGCAGTACTTC. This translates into CASSSQGAYEQYF.

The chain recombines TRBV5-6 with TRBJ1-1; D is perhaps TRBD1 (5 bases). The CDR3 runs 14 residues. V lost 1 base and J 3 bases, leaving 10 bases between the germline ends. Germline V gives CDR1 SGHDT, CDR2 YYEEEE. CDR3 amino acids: CASSLSGGDTEAFF. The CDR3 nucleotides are TGTGCCAGCAGCTTGTCGGGAGGGGACACTGAAGCTTTCTTT.

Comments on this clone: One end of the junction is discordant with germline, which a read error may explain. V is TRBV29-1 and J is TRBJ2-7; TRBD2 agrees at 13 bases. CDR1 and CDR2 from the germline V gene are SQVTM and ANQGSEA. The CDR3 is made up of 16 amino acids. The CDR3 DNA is TGCAGCGCTGAAACTAGCGGGAGGGCCGGCTCCTACGAGCAGTACTTC. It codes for CSAETSGRAGSYEQYF.

The CDR3 loop reads CASSVSTSAGYEQYF. Here the CDR3 DNA reads TGTGCCAGCAGCGTATCGACTAGTGCGGGTTACGAGCAGTACTTC. The chain joins TRBV9 to TRBJ2-7, with a possible D match to TRBD2 (6 bases). Trimming removed 1 base at V and 4 bases at J, with 15 bases between. The CDR3 length is 15 residues. Germline V lookup: CDR1 SGDLS, CDR2 YYNGEE.

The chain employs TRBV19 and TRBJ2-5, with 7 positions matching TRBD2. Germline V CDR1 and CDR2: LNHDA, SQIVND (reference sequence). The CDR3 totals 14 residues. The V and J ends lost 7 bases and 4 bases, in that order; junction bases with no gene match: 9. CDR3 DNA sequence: TGTGCCAGTATGGGGAGGGGTAGCGGAGAGACCCAGTACTTC. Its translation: CASMGRGSGETQYF.

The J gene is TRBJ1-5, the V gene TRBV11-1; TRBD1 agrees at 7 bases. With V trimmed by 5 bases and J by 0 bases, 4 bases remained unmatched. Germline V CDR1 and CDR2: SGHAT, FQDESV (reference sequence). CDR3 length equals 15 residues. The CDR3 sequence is CASSPTGDSNQPQHF. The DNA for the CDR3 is TGTGCCAGCAGCCCAACAGGGGATAGCAATCAGCCCCAGCATTTT.

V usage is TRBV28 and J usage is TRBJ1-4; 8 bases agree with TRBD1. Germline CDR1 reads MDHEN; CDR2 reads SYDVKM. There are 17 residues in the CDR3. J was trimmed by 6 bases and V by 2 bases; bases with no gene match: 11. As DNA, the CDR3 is TGTGCCAGCAGTTTAGTGCAGGGGGCAATTTCGGATGAAAAACTGTTTTTT. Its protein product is CASSLVQGAISDEKLFF.

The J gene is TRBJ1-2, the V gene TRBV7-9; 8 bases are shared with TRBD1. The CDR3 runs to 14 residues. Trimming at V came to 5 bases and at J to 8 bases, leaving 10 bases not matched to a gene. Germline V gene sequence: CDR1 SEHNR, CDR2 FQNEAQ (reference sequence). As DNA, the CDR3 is TGTGCCAGCAGCCTCGGGACAGGTCAAAAAGGCTACACCTTC. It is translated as CASSLGTGQKGYTF.

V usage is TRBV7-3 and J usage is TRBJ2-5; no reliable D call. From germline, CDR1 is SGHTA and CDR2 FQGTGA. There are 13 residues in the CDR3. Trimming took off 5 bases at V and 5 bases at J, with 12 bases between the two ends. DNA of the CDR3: TGTGCCAGCAGCCCAAGTAAACAGGAGACCCAGTACTTC. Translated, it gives CASSPSKQETQYF.

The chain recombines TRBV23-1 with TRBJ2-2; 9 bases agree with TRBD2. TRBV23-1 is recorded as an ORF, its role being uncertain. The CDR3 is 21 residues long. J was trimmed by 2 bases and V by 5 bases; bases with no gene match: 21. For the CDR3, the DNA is TGCGCCAGCAGTGTACGCCGGGGACACCCACTAGCGGGTGAAAACACCGGGGAGCTGTTTTTT. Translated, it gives CASSVRRGHPLAGENTGELFF.

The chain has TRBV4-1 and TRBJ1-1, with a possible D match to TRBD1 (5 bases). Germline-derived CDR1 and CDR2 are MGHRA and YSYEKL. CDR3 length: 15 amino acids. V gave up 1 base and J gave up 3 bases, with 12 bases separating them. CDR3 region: CASSQVITGDTEAFF. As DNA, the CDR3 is TGCGCCAGCAGCCAAGTAATCACAGGAGACACTGAAGCTTTCTTT.

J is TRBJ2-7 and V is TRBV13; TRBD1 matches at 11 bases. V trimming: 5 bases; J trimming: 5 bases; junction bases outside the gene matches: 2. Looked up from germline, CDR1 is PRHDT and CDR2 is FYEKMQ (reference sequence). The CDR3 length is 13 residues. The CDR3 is CASSPDRGHEQYF. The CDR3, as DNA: TGTGCCAGCAGCCCGGACAGGGGGCACGAGCAGTACTTC.

The CDR3 region is CASSVRGAIDEQYF. The CDR3 region has the DNA TGTGCCAGCAGTGTCAGGGGGGCGATCGACGAGCAGTACTTC. This rearrangement joins TRBV2 to TRBJ2-7, with D perhaps matching TRBD1 (7 bases). CDR1 is SNHLY, CDR2 FYNNEI, per germline. The CDR3 totals 14 residues. The V gene lost 4 bases and the J gene lost 5 bases, with 15 bases spanning the gap.

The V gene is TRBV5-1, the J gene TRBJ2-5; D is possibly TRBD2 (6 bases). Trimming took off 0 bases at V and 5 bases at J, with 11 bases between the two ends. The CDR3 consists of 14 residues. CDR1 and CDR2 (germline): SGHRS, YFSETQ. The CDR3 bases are TGCGCCAGCAGCTTGGCTGGGACTTCTGAGACCCAGTACTTC. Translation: CASSLAGTSETQYF.

The CDR3 loop reads CASGLGDSRTEGTQYF. The DNA of the CDR3 is TGTGCTAGTGGTCTGGGGGACTCACGGACCGAAGGGACCCAGTACTTC. V usage is TRBV12-5 and J usage is TRBJ2-5; D may be TRBD2 (6 bases). CDR3 length: 16 residues. In germline, CDR1 is LGHNT, CDR2 FRNRAP. V was trimmed by 5 bases and J by 7 bases, leaving 23 bases between them.

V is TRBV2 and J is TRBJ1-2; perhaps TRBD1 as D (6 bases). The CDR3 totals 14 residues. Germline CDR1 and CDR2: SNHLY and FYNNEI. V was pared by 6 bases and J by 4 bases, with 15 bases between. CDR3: CASRQGGESYGYTF. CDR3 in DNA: TGTGCCAGCAGACAGGGAGGGGAGAGCTATGGCTACACCTTC. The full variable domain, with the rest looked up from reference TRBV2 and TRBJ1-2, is EPEVTQTPSHQVTQMGQEVILRCVPISNHLYFYWYRQILGQKVEFLVSFYNNEISEKSEIFDDQFSVERPDGSNFTLKIRSTKLEDSAMYFCASRQGGESYGYTFGSGTRLTVV.